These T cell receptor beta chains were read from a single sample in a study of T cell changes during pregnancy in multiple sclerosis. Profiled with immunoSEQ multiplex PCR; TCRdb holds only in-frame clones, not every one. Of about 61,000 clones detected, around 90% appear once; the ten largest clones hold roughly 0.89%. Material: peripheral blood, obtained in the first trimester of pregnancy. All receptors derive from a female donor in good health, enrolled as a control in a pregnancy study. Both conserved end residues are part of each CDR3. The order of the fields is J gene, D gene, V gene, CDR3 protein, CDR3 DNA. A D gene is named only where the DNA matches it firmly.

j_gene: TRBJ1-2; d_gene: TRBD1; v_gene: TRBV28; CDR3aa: CASSFGTGGAYYGYTF; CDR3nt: TGTGCCAGCAGTTTCGGGACAGGGGGCGCCTACTATGGCTACACCTTC
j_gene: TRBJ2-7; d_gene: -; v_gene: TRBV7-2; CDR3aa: CASSGQYYEQYF; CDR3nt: TGTGCCAGCAGCGGACAGTACTACGAGCAGTACTTC
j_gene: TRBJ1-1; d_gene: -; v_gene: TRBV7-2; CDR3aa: CASSTQGGGNTEAFF; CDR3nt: TGTGCCAGCAGCACCCAAGGGGGGGGGAACACTGAAGCTTTCTTT
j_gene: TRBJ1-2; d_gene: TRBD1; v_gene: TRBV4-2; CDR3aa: CASSQGTGGVHGYTF; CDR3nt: TGTGCCAGCAGCCAGGGGACAGGGGGCGTTCATGGCTACACCTTC
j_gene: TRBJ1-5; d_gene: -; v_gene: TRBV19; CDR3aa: CASSLSRGSNQPQHF; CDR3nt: TGTGCCAGTAGTCTTTCACGGGGGAGCAATCAGCCCCAGCATTTT
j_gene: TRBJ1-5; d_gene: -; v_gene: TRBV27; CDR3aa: CASSPTRWQGSNQPQHF; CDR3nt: TGTGCCAGCAGCCCAACCCGTTGGCAGGGCAGCAATCAGCCCCAGCATTTT
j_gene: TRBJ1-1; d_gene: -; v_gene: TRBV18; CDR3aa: CASSPRRDTEAFF; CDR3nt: TGTGCCAGCTCACCGAGGAGGGACACTGAAGCTTTCTTT
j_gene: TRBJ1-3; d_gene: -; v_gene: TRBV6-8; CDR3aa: CASSYSPTGSGNTIYF; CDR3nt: TGTGCCAGCAGTTATAGTCCGACAGGCTCTGGAAACACCATATATTTT
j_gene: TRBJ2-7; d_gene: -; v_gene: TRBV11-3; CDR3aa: CASSLGHNSYEQYF; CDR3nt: TGTGCCAGCAGCCTAGGACACAACTCCTACGAGCAGTACTTC
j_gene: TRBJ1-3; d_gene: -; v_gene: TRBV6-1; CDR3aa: CASSRIAGSGNTIYF; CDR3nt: TGTGCCAGCAGCCGCATTGCAGGGTCCGGAAACACCATATATTTT
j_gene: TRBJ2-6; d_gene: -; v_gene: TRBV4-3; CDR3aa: CASSQGRRPGANVLTF; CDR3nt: TGCGCCAGCAGCCAAGGTCGGAGGCCTGGGGCCAACGTCCTGACTTTC
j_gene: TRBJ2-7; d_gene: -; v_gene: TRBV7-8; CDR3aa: CASSLGQEYEQYF; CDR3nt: TGTGCCAGCAGCTTAGGGCAGGAATACGAGCAGTACTTC
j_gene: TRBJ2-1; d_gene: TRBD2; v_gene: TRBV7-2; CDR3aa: CASSLVAGGGYEQFF; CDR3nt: TGTGCCAGCAGCCTAGTGGCGGGGGGGGGCTATGAGCAGTTCTTC
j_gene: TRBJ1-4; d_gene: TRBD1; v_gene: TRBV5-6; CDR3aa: CASSGARGEKLFF; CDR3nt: TGTGCCAGCAGCGGGGCCAGGGGGGAGAAACTGTTTTTT
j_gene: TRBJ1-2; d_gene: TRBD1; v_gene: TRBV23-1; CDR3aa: CASSITGDYGYTF; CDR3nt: TGCGCCAGCAGTATAACAGGGGACTATGGCTACACCTTC
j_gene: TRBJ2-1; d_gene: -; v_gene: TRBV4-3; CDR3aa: CASSQTGNEQFF; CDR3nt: TGCGCCAGCAGTCAAACAGGGAATGAGCAGTTCTTC